This TCR beta chain appears in the sequencing data of a study of cytomegalovirus exposure and HLA in healthy donors (dated by TCRdb to 2016 to 2017). For the study in its entirety: An earlier analysis of approximately 640 of the donors reported 250 to 350 Gb of sequence data and about 100 million unique TCR beta sequences from 150 million to 200 million T cells. Among some 400 genotyped donors of the cohort, an average of approximately 220,000 unique TCR beta nucleotide sequences was sequenced per donor, of which about 19% were non-productive. The later analysis used no new phenotypic data to find candidate immune exposures, relying instead on TCR beta sequences and their occurrence across donors. The number of donors typed differed by locus, with 629-630 for A, B, C, DRB1 and DQB1, around 520 for DQA1, approximately 570 for DPA1, and around 430 for DPB1. Class I and class II HLA loci were covered by the typing at four-digit resolution. Along with the approximately 620-subject first cohort, a separate validation cohort of around 120 different subjects was used. Several DR-DQ haplotypes were handled as single units for association and clustering, since linkage in the cohort was strong. The genetic ancestry cluster associated with self-reported Caucasian donors included 81% of the roughly 390 genotyped donors. Every discovery cohort repertoire had been produced on one sequencing platform. Donor age, sex, ethnicity and CMV serostatus were collected together with the repertoire data. Using immunosequencing, the study profiled T cell repertoires from 500 to 800 subjects and related those repertoires to cytomegalovirus serostatus. To predict cytomegalovirus infection status, the study combined high-throughput TCR immunosequencing, statistical association of individual TCRs with disease status, and machine learning. Roughly 300 gigabases of sequencing data and approximately 92 million unique TCR sequences made up an early release that covered approximately 700 HLA-typed donors. An earlier analysis of approximately 640 of the donors applied high-throughput TCR beta sequencing to assess whether each TCR beta V gene segment acted as functional or pseudogenic. In a later analysis, previously published TCR beta repertoires from 550 to 700 donors were re-analyzed and high-resolution HLA genotyping was added so that TCR occurrence patterns could be studied. Genome-wide SNP genotypes for about 65% of the roughly 670 donors were used in a later genetic analysis, which treated that subset as a discovery cohort. The aim of the study was to test whether cataloging public T cell receptors could identify signatures of past pathogen exposure. General study outcomes and caveats: Several of the top co-occurrence clusters appeared to be linked to parvovirus B19, influenza, CMV and Epstein-Barr virus, according to a later analysis. Because HLA typing was unavailable for some donors at each locus, only the typed subset was used in association tests. Most TCR sequences were seen in very few donors, while some public TCRs were found in many individuals. The classifier was reported to diagnose cytomegalovirus status with high specificity and sensitivity in both the original cohort and the validation cohort. For the cohort, immune exposure information was limited to CMV serostatus. A further reported finding was that TCR beta sequences accurately predicted the HLA-A and HLA-B alleles for most subjects in the first cohort. Most CMV-associated TCR beta chains appeared to be HLA-restricted in a later analysis, and the HLA associations seemed to be driven largely by CMV exposure. The study gave a list of under 200 TCR beta chains associated with cytomegalovirus. Sequencing depth was assumed to be roughly uniform across donors in the presence/absence analyses, though that assumption may not hold. The authors suggested that the approach could potentially be generalized to other disease states and immunological phenotypes. An earlier analysis of some 560 of the donors showed that most TCR beta V segments appeared in productive rearrangements either about 87% or about 30% of the time, which broadly matched IMGT annotations. Because counts were too low, seventeen rarely observed V segments, including chromosome 9 orphons, were left out of the earlier analysis of some 600 of the donors. V-gene and J-gene trimming of TCR beta chains was associated with a missense DCLRE1C variant in a later genetic analysis, and the association was replicated in an independent cohort. In vitro tests confirmed that a few of the cytomegalovirus-associated TCR beta chains recognize cytomegalovirus antigens. Only TCR beta chains were sequenced in this cohort, and the absence of alpha or paired-chain data limited detectable features. Because the 87-base-pair reads could not distinguish some IMGT-functional V segments, including TRBV6-2 and TRBV6-3, those segments were excluded. The sequencing pipeline was judged likely to have produced a cluster of highly shared sequence variants as a technical artifact. When HLA alleles, especially DR and DQ, strongly co-occurred, attributing TCR associations to individual alleles was difficult. Compared with equally common non-associated chains, HLA-associated TCR beta chains in a later analysis were more clonally expanded and had lower generation probabilities. At a false discovery rate of 0.05, a later analysis linked some 17,000 TCR beta sequences to specific HLA alleles. According to a later genetic analysis, donors in an Asian-associated ancestry cluster had fewer N-insertions in productive TCRs than the approximately 690-donor mean. In a later analysis, TCR association rates were found to vary across HLA loci, with the most associated TCRs seen for DRB1 alleles and the fewest for HLA-C alleles. Correlated functional status among segregating V segments might be attributable to linkage disequilibrium, but an unknown experimental factor could not be ruled out.

As regards this clone: Its antigen is unknown. No base qualities exist here, and no much larger clone lies one base off it.

Libraries came from the immunoSEQ multiplex PCR assay. For the multiplex PCR, a mixture combining 60 forward primers for TCR Vbeta segments and 13 reverse primers for TCR Jbeta segments was used. The CDR3 region of rearranged TCR beta genes was amplified from genomic DNA by a multiplex PCR assay. The amplified TCR beta libraries were sequenced on the Illumina HiSeq System as 87-base-pair reads. Regarding the original processing steps: A later analysis tallied around 80 million unique TCR beta chains across the 550 to 850 repertoires, and about 12 million of those chains were shared by two or more donors. Raw reads were error-corrected and collapsed into unique sequences with a nearest-neighbor algorithm that merged closely related sequences to remove PCR and sequencing errors. To assign V, D and J gene segments, CDR3 sequences were aligned to IMGT reference sequences. For a sequence to be retained, at least a six-nucleotide match to both a V gene segment and a J gene segment was required. Rearrangements were called productive when the CDR3 lacked stop codons and stayed in frame with V and J; all others were non-productive. Following IMGT convention, CDR3 was defined as the stretch from the second conserved V-encoded cysteine to the conserved J-encoded phenylalanine. Sequences without an unambiguous match to a single V gene segment were excluded from the earlier analysis of about 640 of the donors. An earlier analysis of 587 of the donors called V segments functional above 56.7% productive rearrangements and segregating when the between-donor standard deviation exceeded 5%. To diagnose cytomegalovirus status from the catalog of TCR beta chain sequences, a statistical classification framework was built. A later analysis assigned V and J genes by comparing TCR nucleotide sequences with IMGT/GENE-DB human TR gene sequences. Using the TCRdist pipeline, a later analysis assigned CDR3 sequences along with most-parsimonious VDJ recombination scenarios. In a later analysis, each TCR beta chain was defined by its CDR3 amino acid sequence together with its V-gene family, and reads without a unique V-gene family were excluded. To address suspected cross-contamination and a sequencing artifact, a later analysis removed a few hundred highly shared, low-generation-probability nucleotide sequences. In a later analysis, a clonal expansion index was calculated for each public chain from normalized within-repertoire ranks of inferred template counts. A later analysis computed generation probabilities with a VDJ recombination model fitted to out-of-frame rearrangements, and checked the results against IGoR. Hypergeometric tests were used in a later analysis to score TCR-TCR, TCR-HLA and TCR-CMV co-occurrence, with a repertoire-size bias correction applied to the TCR pairs. A later analysis estimated false discovery rates by permuting HLA or CMV assignments 20 times. In a later analysis, co-occurring TCRs were grouped with DBSCAN, and TCRdist sequence similarity was added when clustering was performed within HLA-allele-positive subsets. For co-occurrence clustering, repertoires with fewer than 30,000 or more than 120,000 public chains were excluded, along with roughly 5 repertoires with anomalous nucleotide sharing. The table was pulled from immuneACCESS by TCRdb, which kept in-frame rearrangements only. Such tables lose some clones; where checked, under half of the loss comes from unresolved V genes, and the rest has no known cause. V and J calls and clone size come straight from that table; D and trimming were deduced from the DNA. The sample data list around 150,000 clones, and approximately 85% of these were observed just once. Less than 2.5% of the sample is taken by the ten largest.

For this chain, trimming is 3 bases at the V end and 3 bases at the J end, and the number of junction bases without a gene match is 6. Inclusive of the bounding cysteine and phenylalanine, the CDR3 is 16 residues long. Of all the DNA, just the CDR3 is kept, 48 bases in frame from base 1. CDR1 SGDLS and CDR2 YYNGEE were looked up in the germline V gene. In total, around 600 healthy bone marrow donors made up the cohort. All cohort members were sampled while nominally healthy, although unrecorded immune exposures were likely present. The donor tested CMV seropositive, placing the donor among the 289 seropositive members of the cohort. Each donor provided a peripheral blood sample, and peripheral blood mononuclear cells were used for TCR beta sequencing. Genomic DNA extraction from the blood cell samples was performed with the Qiagen DNeasy Blood Extraction Kit.

What was sequenced was PBMCs. Rearrangement joined TRBV9 to TRBJ1-1; 12 central bases correspond to TRBD1. The sequence was collected from a man aged 18 to 30 in good health and CMV-seropositive. DNA sequence: TGTGCCAGCAGCGGACCTGGGACAGGGGGCTACACTGAAGCTTTCTTT. It codes for CASSGPGTGGYTEAFF.